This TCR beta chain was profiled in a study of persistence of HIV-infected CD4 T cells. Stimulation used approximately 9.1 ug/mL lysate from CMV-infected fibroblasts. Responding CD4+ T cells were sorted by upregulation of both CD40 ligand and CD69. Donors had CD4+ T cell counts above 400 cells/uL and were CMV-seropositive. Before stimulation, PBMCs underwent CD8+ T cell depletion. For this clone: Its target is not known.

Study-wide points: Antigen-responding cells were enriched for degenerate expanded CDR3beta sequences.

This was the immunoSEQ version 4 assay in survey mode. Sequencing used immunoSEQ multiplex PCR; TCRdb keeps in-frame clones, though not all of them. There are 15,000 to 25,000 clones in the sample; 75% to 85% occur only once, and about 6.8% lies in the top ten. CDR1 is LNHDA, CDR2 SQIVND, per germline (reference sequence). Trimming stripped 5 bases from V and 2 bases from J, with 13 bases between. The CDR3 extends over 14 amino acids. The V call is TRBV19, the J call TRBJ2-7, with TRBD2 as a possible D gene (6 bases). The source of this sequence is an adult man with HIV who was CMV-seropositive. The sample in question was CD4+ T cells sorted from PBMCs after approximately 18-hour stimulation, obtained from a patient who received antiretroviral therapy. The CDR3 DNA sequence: TGTGCCAGTAGTTCCCCAGGGAGGACCTACGAGCAGTACTTC. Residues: CASSSPGRTYEQYF.